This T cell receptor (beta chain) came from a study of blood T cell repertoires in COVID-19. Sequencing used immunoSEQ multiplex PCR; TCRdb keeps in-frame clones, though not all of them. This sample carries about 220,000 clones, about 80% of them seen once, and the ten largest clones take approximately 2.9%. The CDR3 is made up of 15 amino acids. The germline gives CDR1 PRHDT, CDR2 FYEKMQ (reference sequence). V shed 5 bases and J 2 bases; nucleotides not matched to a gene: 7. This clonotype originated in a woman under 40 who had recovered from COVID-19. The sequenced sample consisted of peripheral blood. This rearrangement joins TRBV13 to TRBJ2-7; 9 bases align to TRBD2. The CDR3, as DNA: TGTGCCAGCAGCCGAAAAGCGGGAGGCGCCTACGAGCAGTACTTC. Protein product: CASSRKAGGAYEQYF.